This T cell receptor (beta chain) was identified in a study of CD8+ T cells in alopecia areata. Study overall: Twice daily, treated patients received 5 to 10 mg of oral tofacitinib.

The study's findings and limits: Sequencing of scalp samples also captures resident alphabeta T cells of normal skin. For lesional scalp, especially alopecia totalis/universalis, clonality was higher than in normal scalp.

As concerns this clone: Its antigen is unidentified.

Sequencing relied on a cDNA template that was reverse transcribed from extracted RNA. Profiling relied on immunoSEQ multiplex PCR, and the TCRdb table lists in-frame clones only, not all of them. The profile covers 80,000 to 100,000 clones, with about 40% appearing a single time and about 1.4% taken by the ten largest. In alopecia areata patients, both lesional scalp punch biopsies and peripheral blood were collected. Sequences were obtained from CD4+ T cells sorted from blood. This sequence was found in a human donor with alopecia areata.

The CDR3 loop is CASSLSGYEQYF. In DNA form, the CDR3 reads TGTGCCAGCAGCTTATCTGGCTACGAGCAGTACTTC. The chain is built from TRBV11-2 and TRBJ2-7; D is uncertain. Trimming removed 2 bases at V and 3 bases at J, with 5 bases between. The germline CDR1 and CDR2 sequences are SGHAT and FQNNGV. CDR3 size: 12 residues. Based on the CDR3 plus reference TRBV11-2 and TRBJ2-7, the full variable domain is EAGVAQSPRYKIIEKRQSVAFWCNPISGHATLYWYQQILGQGPKLLIQFQNNGVVDDSQLPKDRFSAERLKGVDSTLKIQPAKLEDSAVYLCASSLSGYEQYFGPGTRLTVT.